The 30 T cell receptor beta chains below all came from one sample that was sequenced in a study of blood T cells in healthy people across ages. Next came a second PCR, run for about 7 to 12 cycles, which used a sample-barcoded 5' primer along with a J-beta primer mix. TCRdb re-called the 5' RACE reads through MiXCR, storing one row per CDR3 protein. Of roughly 1.5 million distinct CDR3 sequences detected, roughly 43% appear once; the ten largest clones hold about 3.8%. The sample consisted of blood. Receptors were obtained from a young woman in good health.

This clonotype was counted between two and nine times. The V and J genes are TRBV7-2 and TRBJ2-5, with 15 bases lining up with TRBD2. The CDR3 sequence is 18 residues long. Germline V gene sequence: CDR1 SGHTA, CDR2 FQGNSA. The ends lost 5 bases at V and 2 bases at J; junction bases unmatched: 9. CDR3 sequence reads: CASSEWGLAGGTQETQYF. The CDR3 DNA is TGTGCCAGCAGCGAGTGGGGACTAGCGGGGGGAACGCAAGAGACCCAGTACTTC.

In this sample, this clonotype turned up a few times. CDR3 region: CASSFADRANYGYTF. CDR3 coding DNA: TGTGCCAGCAGCTTTGCCGACAGAGCTAACTATGGCTACACCTTC. This rearrangement joins TRBV7-2 to TRBJ1-2; perhaps TRBD1 as D (5 bases). The length of the CDR3 is 15 residues. Germline V gives CDR1 SGHTA, CDR2 FQGNSA. With 3 bases removed from V and 0 bases from J, the gap between germline ends came to 11 bases.

To note about this clonotype: Because the CDR3's place on the DNA is in doubt, the DNA is left out and the CDR3 is given as listed by TCRdb. The rearrangement joins TRBV6-5 to TRBJ2-4; the D segment call TRBD1 is taken from the table without a DNA check. With termini counted, the CDR3 has 16 amino acids. Germline V lookup: CDR1 MNHEY, CDR2 SVGAGI. CDR3 in amino acids: CASSILGETGKNIQYF.

This clonotype was observed a few times. This sequence joins TRBV25-1 and TRBJ1-2; TRBD1 matches at 7 bases. This CDR3 has 14 residues. The V and J ends lost 6 bases and 6 bases, in that order; junction bases with no gene match: 10. From germline, CDR1 is MGHDK and CDR2 SYGVNS. The CDR3 nucleotides read TGTGCCAGCAGGACAGGGAACCCGTTGGATGGCTACACCTTC. This encodes CASRTGNPLDGYTF.

A single count supports this clonotype. The V call is TRBV27, the J call TRBJ2-1; 7 positions agree with TRBD2. The CDR3 has 13 amino acids. The V and J ends lost 3 bases and 8 bases, in that order; junction bases with no gene match: 4. CDR1 is MNHEY, CDR2 SMNVEV, per germline (reference sequence). The CDR3 spells CASSLVAGYEQFF. CDR3 DNA sequence: TGTGCCAGCAGTTTGGTAGCGGGTTATGAGCAGTTCTTC.

V is TRBV7-9 and J is TRBJ1-2; D gene uncertain. From germline, CDR1 is SEHNR and CDR2 FQNEAQ (reference sequence). This CDR3 has 13 amino acids. The V end lost 5 bases, the J end lost 3 bases, and 10 bases lay between the germline ends. CDR3 coding DNA: TGTGCCAGCAGCCCAGAGCCGGACTATGGCTACACCTTC. This gives the protein CASSPEPDYGYTF. Variable domain in full (rest from reference TRBV7-9 and TRBJ1-2): DTGVSQNPRHKITKRGQNVTFRCDPISEHNRLYWYRQTLGQGPEFLTYFQNEAQLEKSRLLSDRFSAERPKGSFSTLEIQRTEQGDSAMYLCASSPEPDYGYTFGSGTRLTVV.

In the case of this clonotype: A much larger clone lies one base from this, so it may be a read error. The CDR3 DNA sequence: TGTGCCAGCTTACCACAGAAGGGTGGGAAAAACATTCAGTACTTC. Protein: CASLPQKGGKNIQYF. The chain couples TRBV18 to TRBJ2-5, with no clear D. Judging by the DNA end, TRBJ2-4 fits better; the J call may be wrong. The CDR3 spans 15 residues. Per germline, CDR1 KGHSH and CDR2 LQKENI.

This clonotype was recorded only once. CDR3 amino acids: CASSSDRGLRTEAFF. CDR3 bases: TGTGCCAGCAGTTCCGACAGGGGTTTACGCACTGAAGCTTTCTTT. V and J are TRBV27 and TRBJ1-1; TRBD1 matches 8 bases. Looked up from germline, CDR1 is MNHEY and CDR2 is SMNVEV (reference sequence). The CDR3 extends over 15 amino acids. Germline trimming cut 4 bases from V and 4 bases from J; bases unmatched to any gene: 8.

This clonotype was counted once. The chain is built from TRBV20-1 and TRBJ1-4; 8 bases match TRBD1. This CDR3 contains 14 residues. The trim removed 5 bases at V and 5 bases at J, leaving 7 bases unmatched. CDR1 and CDR2 from the germline V gene are DFQATT and SNEGSKA (reference sequence). CDR3 region: CSAAGGAGNEKLFF. The CDR3 bases are TGCAGTGCTGCAGGGGGCGCCGGGAATGAAAAACTGTTTTTT.

The V gene is TRBV20-1, the J gene TRBJ2-2, with 10 positions matching TRBD2. CDR3 length: 15 amino acids. Germline loops: CDR1 DFQATT, CDR2 SNEGSKA (reference sequence). Germline trimming cut 2 bases from V and 6 bases from J; bases unmatched to any gene: 6. CDR3 DNA: TGCAGTGCTAGACCTAGCGGGAGAGATGCCGGGGAGCTGTTTTTT. Translating it yields CSARPSGRDAGELFF.

A remark on this clonotype: The junction departs from germline at one end; a sequencing error may be responsible. The chain has TRBV6-2 or TRBV6-3 and TRBJ2-1, with TRBD2 matching 16 bases. Germline CDR1 is MNHEY and CDR2 is SVGEGT. The CDR3 runs to 17 residues. For the CDR3, the DNA is TGTGCCAGCAGTTACAGCGGGACTAGCGGGGGGGACAATGGGCAGTTCTTC. Its protein is CASSYSGTSGGDNGQFF.

This chain connects TRBV27 to TRBJ1-6, with D perhaps matching TRBD1 (5 bases). The germline V gene has CDR1 MNHEY and CDR2 SMNVEV (reference sequence). Trimming removed 7 bases at V and 7 bases at J, with 11 bases between. The CDR3 consists of 13 residues. The CDR3 bases are TGTGCCAGCACCGGGACCGGGAATTCACCCCTCCACTTT. It encodes CASTGTGNSPLHF.

The chain combines TRBV5-1 with TRBJ2-3; unclear D gene. Trimming left V 6 bases short and J 2 bases short, with 10 bases between. This CDR3 is built from 13 residues. CDR1 SGHRS and CDR2 YFSETQ come from the germline V gene. The CDR3: CASTGRHTDTQYF. The CDR3 region has the DNA TGCGCCAGCACTGGGCGGCACACAGATACGCAGTATTTT.

In the case of this clonotype: The junction shows a germline mismatch at one end, possibly a read error. The chain has TRBV27 and TRBJ1-1, with D unclear. Germline CDR1 and CDR2: MNHEY and SMNVEV (reference sequence). The CDR3 loop spans 13 amino acids. The CDR3 DNA reads TGTGCCAGCAGTTTGTCCGCGGGCACTGGAGCTTTCTTT. As protein: CASSLSAGTGAFF.

The rearrangement links TRBV6-6 to TRBJ1-1; D gene ambiguous. The V and J ends lost 5 bases and 3 bases respectively, with 13 bases between them. Germline loops: CDR1 MNHNY, CDR2 SVGAGI (reference sequence). The length of the CDR3 is 14 residues. In nucleotides, the CDR3 is TGTGCCAGCAGTGTGGTAATTTGGCACACTGAAGCTTTCTTT. Amino acids: CASSVVIWHTEAFF.

The chain couples TRBV29-1 to TRBJ2-7, with TRBD1 identical over 7 bases. Germline-derived CDR1 and CDR2 are SQVTM and ANQGSEA. The J segment lost 0 bases and the V segment lost 7 bases, leaving 6 bases of the junction unmatched. The CDR3 has 13 residues. The CDR3 nucleotides read TGCAGCGGGATGACAGGGCCCTCCTACGAGCAGTACTTC. Translated: CSGMTGPSYEQYF.

The chain combines TRBV24-1 with TRBJ2-1; D could derive from TRBD1 or TRBD2 (6 bases each). CDR3 length: 16 residues. Between the trimmed V and J ends, which lost 3 bases and 3 bases, there was a span of 14 bases. The germline CDR1 and CDR2 sequences are KGHDR and SFDVKD. The CDR3 is CATSDAGHGNYNEQFF. The CDR3, as DNA: TGTGCCACCAGTGATGCGGGACACGGGAACTACAATGAGCAGTTCTTC.

This sequence joins TRBV28 and TRBJ2-5; D may be TRBD1 or TRBD2 (5 bases each). The CDR3 runs to 14 residues. Trimming removed 2 bases from V and 5 bases from J, with 12 bases in between. The germline V gene has CDR1 MDHEN and CDR2 SYDVKM. CDR3 loop: CASSLLGDAETQYF. CDR3 coding DNA: TGTGCCAGCAGTTTACTGGGGGATGCGGAGACCCAGTACTTC.

The chain recombines TRBV12-3 or TRBV12-4 with TRBJ2-1, with unresolved D. TRBJ2-7 explains the end of the DNA better; the J call may be wrong. The CDR3 runs to 14 residues. The CDR3 DNA is TGTGCCAGCAGGGATTTTAATTCCTACAATGAGCAGTACTTC. It yields the protein CASRDFNSYNEQYF.

The gene calls are TRBV27 and TRBJ1-1; D gene ambiguous. Germline-derived CDR1 and CDR2 are MNHEY and SMNVEV (reference sequence). The CDR3 is made up of 13 amino acids. Trimming stripped 10 bases from V and 1 base from J, with 13 bases between. The CDR3 protein is CATQWAGNTEAFF. In DNA form, the CDR3 reads TGTGCCACCCAGTGGGCGGGGAACACTGAAGCTTTCTTT.

This CDR3 is CSVESPTVSGELFF. The CDR3 region has the DNA TGCAGCGTTGAAAGTCCAACAGTGTCCGGGGAGCTGTTTTTT. The V call is TRBV29-1, the J call TRBJ2-2; D unclear. Trimming took 2 bases from V and 6 from J, leaving 13 bases between them. Germline CDR1 SQVTM, CDR2 ANQGSEA. The CDR3 covers 14 residues.

This rearrangement joins TRBV2 to TRBJ2-1; D gene unclear. CDR1 and CDR2 (germline): SNHLY, FYNNEI. There are 16 residues in the CDR3. Deletions cut 5 bases from V and 4 bases from J, with 18 bases between. CDR3 coding DNA: TGTGCCAGCAGTCGCCTACTCCCCCCCCTATACAATGAGCAGTTCTTC. It is translated as CASSRLLPPLYNEQFF.

This clonotype was seen more than once but under ten times. CDR3 sequence reads: CATLTPFRDDLHNGYTF. CDR3 sequence (DNA): TGTGCCACCCTAACCCCTTTCCGGGACGACCTCCACAATGGCTACACCTTC. The rearrangement uses TRBV7-9 and TRBJ1-2, with D tentatively TRBD1 (5 bases). Trimming pared 10 bases from V and 6 bases from J, leaving 30 bases between. The CDR3 sequence is 17 residues long. CDR1 and CDR2 from the germline V gene are SEHNR and FQNEAQ (reference sequence). Variable domain in full (rest from reference TRBV7-9 and TRBJ1-2): DTGVSQNPRHKITKRGQNVTFRCDPISEHNRLYWYRQTLGQGPEFLTYFQNEAQLEKSRLLSDRFSAERPKGSFSTLEIQRTEQGDSAMYLCATLTPFRDDLHNGYTFGSGTRLTVV.

CDR3 nucleotides: TGTGCCAGCAGCACCAGGATTCCCACAGATACGCAGTATTTT. This sequence encodes CASSTRIPTDTQYF. This sequence joins TRBV7-9 and TRBJ2-3; D is unresolved. The germline gives CDR1 SEHNR, CDR2 FQNEAQ (reference sequence). Trimming removed 5 bases from V and 2 bases from J, with 11 bases in between. CDR3 length: 14 amino acids.

The gene calls are TRBV10-3 and TRBJ2-3, with D tentatively TRBD2 (5 bases). Germline V lookup: CDR1 ENHRY, CDR2 SYGVKD. V was pared by 2 bases and J by 5 bases, with 17 bases between. This CDR3 has 16 residues. CDR3 DNA: TGTGCCATCAGTGAGGCCCAACCGGGAAGAAAAGATACGCAGTATTTT. Amino acids: CAISEAQPGRKDTQYF.

This clonotype was observed a few times. The chain joins TRBV15 to TRBJ1-5; D remains ambiguous. Germline V gene sequence: CDR1 LNHNV, CDR2 YYDKDF (reference sequence). The V end lost 8 bases, the J end lost 0 bases, and 14 bases lay between the germline ends. CDR3 length: 15 residues. DNA for the CDR3: TGTGCCACCTCCGGAGGCGGAAATAGCAATCAGCCCCAGCATTTT. Translating gives CATSGGGNSNQPQHF.

V gene TRBV20-1 combines with J gene TRBJ1-1; D not resolved. The germline gives CDR1 DFQATT, CDR2 SNEGSKA (reference sequence). The CDR3 consists of 11 residues. V was clipped by 1 base and J by 8 bases, with 8 bases between them. The CDR3 DNA is TGCAGTGCTAGAGGCCTAGGGGAAGCTTTCTTT. This codes for CSARGLGEAFF.

This clonotype was detected once. The junction differs from germline at one of its ends, possibly a read error. As DNA, the CDR3 is TGCACCAGCAGCCTTCTACTAGCGGGGACTAGCACAGATACGCAGTATTTT. This sequence encodes CTSSLLLAGTSTDTQYF. This rearrangement joins TRBV4-3 to TRBJ2-3; 10 bases map to TRBD2. Germline loops: CDR1 LGHNA, CDR2 YSLEER. The CDR3 consists of 17 residues.

This clonotype was found a few times. The chain combines TRBV2 with TRBJ2-3; D is ambiguous. This CDR3 contains 12 residues. CDR1 is SNHLY and CDR2 is FYNNEI in the germline V gene. The V and J ends lost 4 bases and 5 bases respectively, with 7 bases between them. CDR3 bases: TGTGCCAGCAGTGCCGAACAAGATACGCAGTATTTT. Translated, it gives CASSAEQDTQYF.

This clonotype was recorded once. V and J are TRBV7-9 and TRBJ1-1; D not certain. This CDR3 comprises 13 residues. V lost 4 bases, J lost 6 bases, and 12 bases lay in between. Germline-derived CDR1 and CDR2 are SEHNR and FQNEAQ (reference sequence). The DNA of the CDR3 is TGTGCCAGCAGCTCAGGACTCTCCCCTGAAGCTTTCTTT. This gives the protein CASSSGLSPEAFF.